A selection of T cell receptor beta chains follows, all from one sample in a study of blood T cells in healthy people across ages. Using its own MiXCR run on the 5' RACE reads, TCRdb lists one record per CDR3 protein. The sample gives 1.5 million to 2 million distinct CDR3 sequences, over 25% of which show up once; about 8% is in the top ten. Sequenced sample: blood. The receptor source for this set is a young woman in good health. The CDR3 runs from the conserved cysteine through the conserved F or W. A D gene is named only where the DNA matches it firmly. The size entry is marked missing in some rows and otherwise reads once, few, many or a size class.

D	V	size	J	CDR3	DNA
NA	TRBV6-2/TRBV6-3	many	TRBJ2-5	CASSYGSTAQETQYF	TGTGCCAGCAGTTACGGCTCGACAGCCCAAGAGACCCAGTACTTC
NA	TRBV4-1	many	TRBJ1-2	CASSQGAGRNYGYTF	TGCGCCAGCAGCCAAGGTGCAGGCAGGAACTATGGCTACACCTTC
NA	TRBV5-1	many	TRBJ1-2	CASSFAGDYGYTF	TGCGCCAGCAGCTTCGCAGGCGACTATGGCTACACCTTC
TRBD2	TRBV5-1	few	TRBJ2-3	CASSLVGSSGAADTQYF	TGCGCCAGCAGCTTGGTTGGATCCAGCGGGGCCGCAGATACGCAGTATTTT
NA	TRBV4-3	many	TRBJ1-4	CASSQQVAEKLFF	TGCGCCAGCAGCCAACAGGTCGCTGAAAAACTGTTTTTT
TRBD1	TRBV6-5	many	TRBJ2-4	CASSQRGQAKNIQYF	TGTGCCAGCAGCCAACGGGGACAGGCCAAAAACATTCAGTACTTC
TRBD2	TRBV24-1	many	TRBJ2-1	CATSDPGLAGYNEQFF	TGTGCCACCAGTGACCCAGGACTAGCGGGGTACAATGAGCAGTTCTTC
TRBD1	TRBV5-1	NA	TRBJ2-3	CASKQTGDGDTQYF	TGCGCCAGCAAACAGACAGGGGACGGGGATACGCAGTATTTT
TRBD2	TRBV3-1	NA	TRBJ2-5	CASLTSGKETQYF	TGTGCCAGCCTGACTAGCGGTAAAGAGACCCAGTACTTC
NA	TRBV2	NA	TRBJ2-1	CASSANDGPLSINEQFF	TGTGCCAGCAGTGCTAACGACGGACCACTCTCGATCAATGAGCAGTTCTTC
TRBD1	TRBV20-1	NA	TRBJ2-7	CSAPGQGAPYEQYF	TGCAGTGCACCCGGACAGGGGGCACCGTACGAGCAGTACTTC
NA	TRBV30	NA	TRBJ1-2	CALIFSSGYTF	TGTGCCCTGATATTTTCGAGTGGCTATACCTTC
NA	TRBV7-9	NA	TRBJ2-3	CASSSEEGVTDTQYF	TGTGCCAGCAGCTCGGAAGAAGGGGTGACAGATACGCAGTATTTT
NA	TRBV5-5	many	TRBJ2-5	CASSLDGDPVQETQYF	TGTGCCAGCAGCTTGGATGGGGACCCGGTGCAAGAGACCCAGTACTTC